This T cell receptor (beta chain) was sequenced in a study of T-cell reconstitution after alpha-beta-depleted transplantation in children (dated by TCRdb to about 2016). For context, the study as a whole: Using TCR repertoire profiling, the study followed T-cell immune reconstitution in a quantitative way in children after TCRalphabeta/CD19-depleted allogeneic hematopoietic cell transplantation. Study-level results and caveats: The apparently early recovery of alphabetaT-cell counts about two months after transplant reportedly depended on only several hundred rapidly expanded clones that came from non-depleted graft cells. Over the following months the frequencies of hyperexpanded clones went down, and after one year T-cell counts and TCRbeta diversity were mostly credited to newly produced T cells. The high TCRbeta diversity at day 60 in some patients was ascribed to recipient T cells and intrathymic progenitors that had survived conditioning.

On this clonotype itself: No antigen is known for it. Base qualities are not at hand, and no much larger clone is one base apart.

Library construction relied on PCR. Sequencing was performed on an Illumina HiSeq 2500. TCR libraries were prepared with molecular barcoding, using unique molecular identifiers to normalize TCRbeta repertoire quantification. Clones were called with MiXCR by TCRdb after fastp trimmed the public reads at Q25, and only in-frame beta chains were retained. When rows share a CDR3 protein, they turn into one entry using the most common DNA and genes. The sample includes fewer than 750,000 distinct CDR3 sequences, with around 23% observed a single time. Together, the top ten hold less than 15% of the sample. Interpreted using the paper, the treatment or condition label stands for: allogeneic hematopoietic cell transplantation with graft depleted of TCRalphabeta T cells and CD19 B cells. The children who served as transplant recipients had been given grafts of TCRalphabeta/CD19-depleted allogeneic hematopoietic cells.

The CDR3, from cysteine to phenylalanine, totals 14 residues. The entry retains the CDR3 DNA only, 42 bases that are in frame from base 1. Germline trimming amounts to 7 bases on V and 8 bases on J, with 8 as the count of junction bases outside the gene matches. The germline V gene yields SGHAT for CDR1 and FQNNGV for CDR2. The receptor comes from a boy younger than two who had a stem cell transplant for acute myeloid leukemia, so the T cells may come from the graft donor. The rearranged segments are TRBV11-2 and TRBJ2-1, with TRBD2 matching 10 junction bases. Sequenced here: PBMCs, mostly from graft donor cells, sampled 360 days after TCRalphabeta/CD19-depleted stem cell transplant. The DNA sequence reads TGTGCCAGCACCAGCGGGCTAGCGGGGGATGAGCAGTTCTTC. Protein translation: CASTSGLAGDEQFF.